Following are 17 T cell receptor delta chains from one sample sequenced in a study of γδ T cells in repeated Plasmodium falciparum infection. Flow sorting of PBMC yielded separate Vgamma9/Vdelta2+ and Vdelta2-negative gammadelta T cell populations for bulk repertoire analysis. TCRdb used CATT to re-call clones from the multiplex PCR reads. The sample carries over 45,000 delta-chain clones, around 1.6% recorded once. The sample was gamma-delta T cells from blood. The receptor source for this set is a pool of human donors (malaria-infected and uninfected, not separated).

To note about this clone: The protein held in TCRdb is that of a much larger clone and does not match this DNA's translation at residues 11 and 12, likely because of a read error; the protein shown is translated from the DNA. Here the CDR3 reads CACDTVIQLGAWHTDKLIF. In DNA form, the CDR3 reads TGTGCCTGTGACACCGTTATCCAACTGGGGGCTTGGCACACCGATAAACTCATCTTT. V usage is TRDV2 and J usage is TRDJ1, with 8 nucleotides matching TRDD3. CDR1 and CDR2 (germline): GEAIGNYY, EKD. The CDR3 runs to 19 residues. J lost 0 bases, V lost 0 bases, and 14 bases had no gene match.

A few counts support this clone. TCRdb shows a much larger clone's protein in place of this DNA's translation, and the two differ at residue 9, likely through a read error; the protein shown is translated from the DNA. DNA of the CDR3: TGTGCCTGTGACACCCTAGCCCGGAGGGATAACACCGATAAACTCATCTTT. This translates into CACDTLARRDNTDKLIF. The J gene is TRDJ1, the V gene TRDV2, with D perhaps matching TRDD3 (6 bases). The J gene, missing from TCRdb, was assigned here through DNA to germline matching. The CDR3 is 17 amino acids. The V end lost 0 bases, the J end lost 0 bases, and 16 bases lay between the germline ends. Germline CDR1 GEAIGNYY, CDR2 EKD.

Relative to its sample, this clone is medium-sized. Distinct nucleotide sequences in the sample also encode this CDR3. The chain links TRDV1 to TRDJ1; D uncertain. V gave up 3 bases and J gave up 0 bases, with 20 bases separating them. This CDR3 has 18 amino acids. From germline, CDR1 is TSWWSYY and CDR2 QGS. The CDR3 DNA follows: TGTGCTCTTGGGGACCAAAGACTCTCTGACTGTAACACCGATAAACTCATCTTT. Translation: CALGDQRLSDCNTDKLIF.

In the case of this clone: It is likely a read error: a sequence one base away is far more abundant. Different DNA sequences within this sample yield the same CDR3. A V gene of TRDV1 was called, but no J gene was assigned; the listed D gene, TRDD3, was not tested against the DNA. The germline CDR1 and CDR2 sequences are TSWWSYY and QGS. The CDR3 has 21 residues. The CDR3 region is CALVVTITGGLQHTYTDKLIF. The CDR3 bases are TGTGCTCTTGTGGTTACCATTACTGGGGGACTCCAGCACACGTACACCGATAAGCTCATCTTT.

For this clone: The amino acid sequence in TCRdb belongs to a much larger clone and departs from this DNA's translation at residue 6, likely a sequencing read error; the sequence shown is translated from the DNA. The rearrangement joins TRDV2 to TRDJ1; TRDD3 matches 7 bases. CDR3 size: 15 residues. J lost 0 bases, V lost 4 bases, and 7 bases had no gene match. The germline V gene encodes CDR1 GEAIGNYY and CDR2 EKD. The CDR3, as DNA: TGTGCCTGTGAGCCTCAGGGGGATTACACCGATAAACTCATCTTT. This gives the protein CACEPQGDYTDKLIF.

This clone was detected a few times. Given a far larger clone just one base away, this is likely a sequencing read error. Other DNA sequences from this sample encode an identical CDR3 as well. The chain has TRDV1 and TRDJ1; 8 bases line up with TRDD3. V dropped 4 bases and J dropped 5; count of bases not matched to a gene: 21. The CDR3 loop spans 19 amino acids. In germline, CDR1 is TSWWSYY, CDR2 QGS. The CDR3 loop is CALGGSLRGGYVQTDKLIF. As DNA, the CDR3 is TGTGCTCTTGGGGGATCACTACGCGGGGGATATGTTCAAACGGATAAACTCATCTTT.

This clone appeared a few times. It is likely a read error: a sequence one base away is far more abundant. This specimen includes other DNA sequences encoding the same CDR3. This chain's CDR3 is CALGDLRPIPTRMGRAYNSTDKLIF. CDR3 DNA sequence: TGTGCTCTTGGGGACTTAAGGCCCATTCCTACAAGAATGGGGAGGGCTTATAACTCCACCGATAAACTCATCTTT. The gene calls are TRDV1 and TRDJ1; 7 positions match TRDD2. Here the J gene was assigned by germline matching of the DNA, as TCRdb has none. Germline CDR1 is TSWWSYY and CDR2 is QGS. The V segment lost 3 bases and the J segment 1 base; nucleotides outside the gene matches: 35. The CDR3 sequence is 25 residues long.

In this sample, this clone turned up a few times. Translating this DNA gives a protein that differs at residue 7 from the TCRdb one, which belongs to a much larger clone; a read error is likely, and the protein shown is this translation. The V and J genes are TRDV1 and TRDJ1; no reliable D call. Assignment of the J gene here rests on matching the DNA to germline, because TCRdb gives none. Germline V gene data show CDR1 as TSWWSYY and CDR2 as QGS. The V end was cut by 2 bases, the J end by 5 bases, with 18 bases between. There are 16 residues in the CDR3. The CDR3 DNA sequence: TGTGCTCTTGGGGAAAATGGATCTACGGACAAAGATAAACTCATCTTT. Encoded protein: CALGENGSTDKDKLIF.

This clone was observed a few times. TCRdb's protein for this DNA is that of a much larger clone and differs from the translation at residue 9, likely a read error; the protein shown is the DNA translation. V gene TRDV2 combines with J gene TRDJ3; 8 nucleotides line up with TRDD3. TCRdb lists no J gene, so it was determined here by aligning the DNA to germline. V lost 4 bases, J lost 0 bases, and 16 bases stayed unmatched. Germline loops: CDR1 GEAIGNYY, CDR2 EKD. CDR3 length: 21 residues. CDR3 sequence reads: CACDYVLGGRPSSWDTRQMFF. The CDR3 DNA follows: TGTGCCTGTGATTATGTACTGGGGGGTAGGCCGAGCTCCTGGGACACCCGACAGATGTTTTTC.

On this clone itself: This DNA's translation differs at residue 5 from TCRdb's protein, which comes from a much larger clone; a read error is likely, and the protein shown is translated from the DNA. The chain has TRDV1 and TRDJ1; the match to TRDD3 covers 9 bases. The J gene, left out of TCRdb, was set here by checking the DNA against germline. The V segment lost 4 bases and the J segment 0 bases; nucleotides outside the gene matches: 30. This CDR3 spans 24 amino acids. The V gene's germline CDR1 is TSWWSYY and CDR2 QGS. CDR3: CALGGLSNPLHLLGDHKYTDKLIF. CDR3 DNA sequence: TGTGCTCTTGGGGGACTAAGTAACCCGCTACATTTGCTGGGGGATCACAAGTACACCGATAAACTCATCTTT.

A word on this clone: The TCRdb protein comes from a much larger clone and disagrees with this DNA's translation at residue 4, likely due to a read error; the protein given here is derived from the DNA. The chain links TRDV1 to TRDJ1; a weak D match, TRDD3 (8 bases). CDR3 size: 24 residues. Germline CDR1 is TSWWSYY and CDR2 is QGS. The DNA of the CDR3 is TGTGCTCTTAGGGATCGCAAGGCCTTCCTTTCCTCGTACTGGGGGTCCCGAGGAACCGATAAACTCATCTTT. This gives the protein CALRDRKAFLSSYWGSRGTDKLIF.

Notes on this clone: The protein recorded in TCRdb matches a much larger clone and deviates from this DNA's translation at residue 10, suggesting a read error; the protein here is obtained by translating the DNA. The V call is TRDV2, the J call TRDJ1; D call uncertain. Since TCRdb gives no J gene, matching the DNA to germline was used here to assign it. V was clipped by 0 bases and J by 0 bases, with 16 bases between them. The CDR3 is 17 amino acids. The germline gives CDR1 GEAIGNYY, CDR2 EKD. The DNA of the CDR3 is TGTGCCTGTGACACCGTGGGACAGCCAAACCACACCGATAAACTCATCTTT. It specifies CACDTVGQPNHTDKLIF.

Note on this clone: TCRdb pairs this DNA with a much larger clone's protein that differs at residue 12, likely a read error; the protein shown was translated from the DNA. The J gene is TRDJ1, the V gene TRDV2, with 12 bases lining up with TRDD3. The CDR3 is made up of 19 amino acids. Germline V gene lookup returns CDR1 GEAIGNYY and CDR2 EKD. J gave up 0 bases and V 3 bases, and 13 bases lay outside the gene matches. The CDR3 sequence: CACDRLTGGYLRYTDKLIF. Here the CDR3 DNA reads TGTGCCTGTGACCGATTAACTGGGGGATACTTGCGGTACACCGATAAACTCATCTTT.

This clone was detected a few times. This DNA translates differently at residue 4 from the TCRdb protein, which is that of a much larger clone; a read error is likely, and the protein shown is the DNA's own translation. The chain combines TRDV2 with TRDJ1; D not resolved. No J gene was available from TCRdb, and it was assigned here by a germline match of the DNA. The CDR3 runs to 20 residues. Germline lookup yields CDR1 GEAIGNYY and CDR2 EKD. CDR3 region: CACGTVARAGSATYTDKLIF. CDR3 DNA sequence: TGTGCCTGTGGCACCGTGGCTCGTGCCGGGTCCGCAACATACACCGATAAACTCATCTTT.

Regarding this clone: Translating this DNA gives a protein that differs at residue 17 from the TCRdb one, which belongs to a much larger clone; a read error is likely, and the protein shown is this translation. CDR3 loop: CALGELHLPTKGSTDKPIF. DNA of the CDR3: TGTGCTCTTGGGGAACTTCATCTTCCTACGAAGGGTTCCACCGATAAACCCATCTTT. No J gene was assigned, while the V gene was called as TRDV1; the DNA was not compared with TRDD3, the D call given in the table. Looked up from germline, CDR1 is TSWWSYY and CDR2 is QGS. There are 19 residues in the CDR3.

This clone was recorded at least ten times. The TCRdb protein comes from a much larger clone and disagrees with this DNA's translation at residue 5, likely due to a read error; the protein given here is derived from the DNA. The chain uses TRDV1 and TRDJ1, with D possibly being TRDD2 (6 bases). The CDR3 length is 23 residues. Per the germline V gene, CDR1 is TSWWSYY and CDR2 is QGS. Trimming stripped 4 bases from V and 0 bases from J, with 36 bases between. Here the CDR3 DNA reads TGTGCTCTTGGGGGACTAGGATTCTTCCTGCCCAGGTCTCGGGGACGATACACCGATAAACTCATCTTT. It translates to CALGGLGFFLPRSRGRYTDKLIF.

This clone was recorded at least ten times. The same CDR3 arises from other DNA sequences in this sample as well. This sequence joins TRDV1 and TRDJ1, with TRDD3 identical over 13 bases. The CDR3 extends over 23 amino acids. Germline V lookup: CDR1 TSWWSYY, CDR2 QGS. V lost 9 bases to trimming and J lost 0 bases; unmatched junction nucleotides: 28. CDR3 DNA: TGTGCTCTCGGTGACCCGACCCCATCCCGTACTGGGGGATACGCGGGGTACACCGATAAACTCATCTTT. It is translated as CALGDPTPSRTGGYAGYTDKLIF.